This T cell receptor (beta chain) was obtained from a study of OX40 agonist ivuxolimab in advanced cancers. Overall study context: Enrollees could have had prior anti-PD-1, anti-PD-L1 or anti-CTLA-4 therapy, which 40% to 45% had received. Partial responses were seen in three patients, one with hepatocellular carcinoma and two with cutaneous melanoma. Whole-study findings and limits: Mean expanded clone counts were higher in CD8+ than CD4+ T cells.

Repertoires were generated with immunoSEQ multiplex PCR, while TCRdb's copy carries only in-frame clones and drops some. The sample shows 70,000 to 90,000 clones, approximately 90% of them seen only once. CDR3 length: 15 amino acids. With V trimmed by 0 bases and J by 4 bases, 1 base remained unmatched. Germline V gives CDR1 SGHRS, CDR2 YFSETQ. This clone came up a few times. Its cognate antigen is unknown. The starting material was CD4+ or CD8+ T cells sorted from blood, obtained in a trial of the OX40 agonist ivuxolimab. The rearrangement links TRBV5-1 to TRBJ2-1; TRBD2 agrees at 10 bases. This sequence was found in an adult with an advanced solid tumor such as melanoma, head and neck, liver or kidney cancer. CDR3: CASSLGTSGYNEQFF. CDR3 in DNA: TGCGCCAGCAGCTTGGGGACTAGCGGTTACAATGAGCAGTTCTTC.